A single sample gave rise to the 2 T cell receptor beta chains below, sequenced in a study of blood T cells in healthy people across ages. Through a sample-barcoded 5' primer and a J-beta primer mix, a second PCR was run for roughly 6 to 11 cycles. TCRdb recomputed calls from the 5' RACE reads with MiXCR, one row per CDR3 protein. Among fewer than 900,000 distinct CDR3 sequences listed, around 48% were seen once. Sequenced: blood. The receptors shown here come from a woman in her sixties in good health.

The rearrangement joins TRBV4-3 to TRBJ1-2; D gene uncertain. This CDR3 spans 13 amino acids. V gave up 0 bases and J gave up 8 bases, with 10 bases separating them. CDR1 is LGHNA, CDR2 YSLEER, per germline. The CDR3 protein is CASSQDKFWGYTF. CDR3 nucleotides: TGCGCCAGCAGCCAAGATAAATTCTGGGGCTACACCTTC.

J is TRBJ2-3 and V is TRBV20-1, with TRBD2 matching over 8 bases. The germline gives CDR1 DFQATT, CDR2 SNEGSKA (reference sequence). V gave up 6 bases and J gave up 5 bases; unmatched junction bases: 7. CDR3 length: 13 amino acids. The CDR3 loop is CSATTSARDTQYF. CDR3 nucleotides: TGCAGTGCCACGACTAGCGCCAGAGATACGCAGTATTTT.